Listed below are T cell receptor beta chains from one sample, sequenced in a study of CD8+CD57+ T cells in acquired aplastic anemia. Each CDR3 protein is one row after TCRdb ran MiXCR on the reads. The sample lists 150,000 to 200,000 distinct CDR3 sequences; approximately 43% were seen once. The sequenced sample consisted of sorted CD4+, CD8+, or CD8+CD57+ T cells (not recorded which) from PBMCs. These receptors were taken from a human donor in good health. The CDR3 runs from the conserved cysteine through the conserved F or W. The D gene is left open where the match is weak. Clone size is not always given. Where it is, it says once, few, many or a class for expanded clones.

V gene: TRBV7-6
clone size: many
J gene: TRBJ1-4
D gene: TRBD1
CDR3 DNA: TGTGCCAGCAGCACCGGGACAGGCCTTAGGGTAGAAAAACTGTTTTTT
CDR3 protein: CASSTGTGLRVEKLFF

V gene: TRBV24-1
clone size: many
J gene: TRBJ1-2
D gene: NA
CDR3 DNA: TGTGCCACCAGTGACGCATACACTGGCGGCTACACCTTC
CDR3 protein: CATSDAYTGGYTF

V gene: TRBV5-1
clone size: NA
J gene: TRBJ1-1
D gene: TRBD1
CDR3 DNA: TGCGCCAGCAGCGGGACAGGGCTTGGAAACACTGAAGCTTTCTTT
CDR3 protein: CASSGTGLGNTEAFF

V gene: TRBV12-3/TRBV12-4
clone size: once
J gene: TRBJ2-1
D gene: NA
CDR3 DNA: TGTGCCAGTACGCGGGGAGACAGCTCCCCAGGGCGAAATGAGCAGTTCTTC
CDR3 protein: CASTRGDSSPGRNEQFF

V gene: TRBV9
clone size: NA
J gene: TRBJ2-3
D gene: NA
CDR3 DNA: TGTGCCAGCAGCGTAGCCGCCCGAGGGGCAGATACGCAGTATTTT
CDR3 protein: CASSVAARGADTQYF

V gene: TRBV7-8
clone size: many
J gene: TRBJ1-3
D gene: NA
CDR3 DNA: TGTGCCAGCAGCTTAGTAAGGGCGGTCTCTGGAAACACCATATATTTT
CDR3 protein: CASSLVRAVSGNTIYF

V gene: TRBV19
clone size: NA
J gene: TRBJ2-1
D gene: TRBD2
CDR3 DNA: TGTGCCAGTGGTAAGGCCAGCGGGGGGGCTACCTTCAATGAGCAGTTCTTC
CDR3 protein: CASGKASGGATFNEQFF

V gene: TRBV6-1
clone size: NA
J gene: TRBJ1-1
D gene: NA
CDR3 DNA: TGTGCCAGCAGTGAATTATCAAGGGCTTTCTTT
CDR3 protein: CASSELSRAFF

V gene: TRBV7-6
clone size: many
J gene: TRBJ1-5
D gene: NA
CDR3 DNA: TGTGCCAGCAGCTTAGGCCGGGGTTTGTATCAGCCCCAGCATTTT
CDR3 protein: CASSLGRGLYQPQHF

V gene: TRBV25-1
clone size: NA
J gene: TRBJ2-3
D gene: TRBD2
CDR3 DNA: TGTGCCAGCAGTGCCGAGCCGGCTAGCGGGGGAACAGATACGCAGTACTTT
CDR3 protein: CASSAEPASGGTDTQYF

V gene: TRBV7-8
clone size: NA
J gene: TRBJ1-5
D gene: NA
CDR3 DNA: TGTGCCAGCAGCTTAAATCTCGGGCAGGGCAATCAGCCCCAGCATTTT
CDR3 protein: CASSLNLGQGNQPQHF

V gene: TRBV19
clone size: few
J gene: TRBJ2-7
D gene: TRBD1
CDR3 DNA: TGTGCCAGCAGCGAGGGGGCCCCTCCCTACGAGCAGTACTTC
CDR3 protein: CASSEGAPPYEQYF

V gene: TRBV6-1
clone size: once
J gene: TRBJ2-3
D gene: NA
CDR3 DNA: TGTGCCAGCAGTGGTTGGGTCGCTAGCACAGATACGCAGTATTTT
CDR3 protein: CASSGWVASTDTQYF

V gene: TRBV12-3/TRBV12-4
clone size: many
J gene: TRBJ1-2
D gene: NA
CDR3 DNA: TGTGCCAGCAGTTTTGGGCAGATTAACTATGGCTACACCTTC
CDR3 protein: CASSFGQINYGYTF

V gene: TRBV5-4
clone size: NA
J gene: TRBJ2-7
D gene: NA
CDR3 DNA: TGTGCCAGCAGCTTGGGCAGGAGGGCCGGGTACGAGCAGTACTTC
CDR3 protein: CASSLGRRAGYEQYF

V gene: TRBV11-2
clone size: NA
J gene: TRBJ2-7
D gene: NA
CDR3 DNA: TGTGCCAGCACCTCAGGCGGGAACTCCTACGAGCAGTACTTC
CDR3 protein: CASTSGGNSYEQYF

V gene: TRBV7-3
clone size: many
J gene: TRBJ2-7
D gene: NA
CDR3 DNA: TGTGCCAGCAGCTTCTCCGCAGAGGGGTACTACGAGCAGTACTTC
CDR3 protein: CASSFSAEGYYEQYF

V gene: TRBV12-3/TRBV12-4
clone size: many
J gene: TRBJ2-1
D gene: TRBD2
CDR3 DNA: TGTGCCAGCAGACCGGGACTAGCGGATCAGTTCTTC
CDR3 protein: CASRPGLADQFF

V gene: TRBV5-4
clone size: NA
J gene: TRBJ2-2
D gene: NA
CDR3 DNA: TGTGCCAGCAGCTCCAATGGGATAAGCGAGGAGCTGTTTTTT
CDR3 protein: CASSSNGISEELFF

V gene: TRBV11-3
clone size: NA
J gene: TRBJ2-7
D gene: NA
CDR3 DNA: TGTGCCAGCACCCCAACATTAGGGCCGGACTACGAGCAGTACTTC
CDR3 protein: CASTPTLGPDYEQYF

V gene: TRBV15
clone size: NA
J gene: TRBJ1-1
D gene: NA
CDR3 DNA: TGTGCCACCAGCAGAGATCAGGGGAACACTGAAGCTTTCTTT
CDR3 protein: CATSRDQGNTEAFF

V gene: TRBV12-3/TRBV12-4
clone size: many
J gene: TRBJ2-2
D gene: TRBD2
CDR3 DNA: TGTGCCAGCAGTTTAACCGGGGAGGGCGGGGAGCTGTTTTTT
CDR3 protein: CASSLTGEGGELFF

V gene: TRBV27
clone size: NA
J gene: TRBJ2-7
D gene: TRBD2
CDR3 DNA: TGTGCCAGCAGTCCCTGGACGGGAGGGGTCTACGAGCAGTACTTC
CDR3 protein: CASSPWTGGVYEQYF

V gene: TRBV28
clone size: NA
J gene: TRBJ1-5
D gene: TRBD1
CDR3 DNA: TGTGCCAGCAGTGGGTCCGGGACAGGGGATCAGCCCCAGCATTTT
CDR3 protein: CASSGSGTGDQPQHF

V gene: TRBV5-1
clone size: many
J gene: TRBJ2-3
D gene: TRBD1
CDR3 DNA: TGCGCCAGCAGCTGGACAGGGGGCCGAGATACGCAGTATTTT
CDR3 protein: CASSWTGGRDTQYF

V gene: TRBV7-3
clone size: few
J gene: TRBJ2-1
D gene: NA
CDR3 DNA: TGTGCCAGCAGCTCCGATCACAATGAGCAGTTCTTC
CDR3 protein: CASSSDHNEQFF

V gene: TRBV5-4
clone size: many
J gene: TRBJ2-7
D gene: NA
CDR3 DNA: TGTGCCAGCAGCACGCCGGGACACTCCTACGAGCAGTACTTC
CDR3 protein: CASSTPGHSYEQYF

V gene: TRBV20-1
clone size: NA
J gene: TRBJ2-7
D gene: NA
CDR3 DNA: TGCAGTGCTAGGCGATTCATTGGGACCTACGAGCAGTACTTC
CDR3 protein: CSARRFIGTYEQYF

V gene: TRBV2
clone size: many
J gene: TRBJ2-7
D gene: NA
CDR3 DNA: TGTGCCAGCAGTAGGGGTCGGCTAGACGAGCAGTACTTC
CDR3 protein: CASSRGRLDEQYF

V gene: TRBV29-1
clone size: NA
J gene: TRBJ2-7
D gene: NA
CDR3 DNA: TGCAGCGTTGAAGACGGGGCCAGCTACGAGCAGTACTTC
CDR3 protein: CSVEDGASYEQYF

V gene: TRBV7-3
clone size: NA
J gene: TRBJ2-2
D gene: NA
CDR3 DNA: TGTGCCAGCAGCCTTCTTGGCACCGGGGAGCTGTTTTTT
CDR3 protein: CASSLLGTGELFF